These 31 T cell receptor beta chains originate from one sample sequenced in a study of blood T cell repertoires in COVID-19. Libraries were prepared by immunoSEQ multiplex PCR; TCRdb keeps only in-frame clonotypes and omits some of them. The sample contains 110,000 or so clones, 65% to 90% of which appear only once. The specimen sequenced was peripheral blood. These receptors originate from a man aged 50-60 years with acute or convalescent COVID-19.

The rearrangement uses TRBV30 and TRBJ2-2; no clear D gene. V lost 3 bases, J lost 0 bases, and 8 bases lay in between. Germline V gene sequence: CDR1 GTSNPN, CDR2 SVGIG (reference sequence). This CDR3 is built from 14 residues. The CDR3 loop reads CAWSRQANTGELFF. The CDR3 nucleotides are TGTGCCTGGAGCCGTCAGGCGAACACCGGGGAGCTGTTTTTT.

This chain connects TRBV18 to TRBJ1-2, with D possibly TRBD1 on 6 matching bases. The CDR3 runs to 14 residues. V lost 2 bases and J 6 bases, leaving 13 bases between the germline ends. Germline assignment: CDR1 KGHSH and CDR2 LQKENI. CDR3 DNA sequence: TGTGCCAGCTCACCAGTGGCGGGGGCGGATGGCTACACCTTC. This gives the protein CASSPVAGADGYTF.

The rearrangement joins TRBV2 to TRBJ1-2; TRBD1 matches 8 bases. The ends lost 2 bases at V and 1 base at J; junction bases unmatched: 3. Per germline, CDR1 SNHLY and CDR2 FYNNEI. The CDR3 length is 15 residues. CDR3 DNA: TGTGCCAGCAGTGAACGGGACAGGATTAACTATGGCTACACCTTC. This codes for CASSERDRINYGYTF.

V gene TRBV6-6 combines with J gene TRBJ2-7; D not resolved. CDR3 length: 14 residues. Trimming took off 7 bases at V and 3 bases at J, with 16 bases between the two ends. Germline lookup yields CDR1 MNHNY and CDR2 SVGAGI (reference sequence). Here the CDR3 reads CASKDGPNDYEQYF. The CDR3 DNA reads TGTGCCAGCAAGGATGGGCCCAACGACTACGAGCAGTACTTC.

Remarks on this clone: At one of its ends the junction is not consistent with the germline gene, which may arise from a read error. The chain combines TRBV9 with TRBJ2-2; TRBD2 matches 8 bases. Germline lookup yields CDR1 SGDLS and CDR2 YYNGEE. The length of the CDR3 is 15 residues. The CDR3 protein is CASSVTGGATEELFF. CDR3 sequence (DNA): TGTGCCAGCAGCGTAACCGGGGGGGCTACCGAGGAGCTGTTTTTT.

In regard to this clone: The junction shows a germline mismatch at one end, possibly a read error. This chain uses TRBV7-9 with TRBJ2-1; D not certain. Germline CDR1 and CDR2: SEHNR and FQNEAQ (reference sequence). CDR3 size: 12 residues. CDR3 DNA: TGTGCCAGCAGCTTATCCGGTCTAGAGCCGTTCTTC. Amino acids: CASSLSGLEPFF.

The rearrangement uses TRBV3-1 (or the pseudogene TRBV3-2) and TRBJ1-3; D not resolved. This CDR3 is 15 amino acids long. The germline CDR1 and CDR2 sequences are LGHDT and YNNKEL (reference sequence). V was trimmed by 4 bases and J by 4 bases, leaving 14 bases between them. CDR3 DNA: TGTGCCAGCAGCCGGACGGGCGCGGGAGGAAACACCATATATTTT. Translated: CASSRTGAGGNTIYF.

The chain employs TRBV25-1 and TRBJ2-7; perhaps TRBD1 as D (6 bases). There are 18 residues in the CDR3. Between the trimmed V and J ends, which lost 8 bases and 0 bases, there was a span of 26 bases. The V gene's germline CDR1 is MGHDK and CDR2 SYGVNS. CDR3: CASGENRWGQTNSYEQYF. In DNA, the CDR3 is TGTGCCAGCGGGGAAAATAGATGGGGACAAACGAACTCCTACGAGCAGTACTTC.

This chain connects TRBV9 to TRBJ1-2, with TRBD1 matching 10 bases. The junction had 9 bases not matched to a gene; V was cut back by 3 bases and J by 4 bases. CDR3 length: 16 residues. CDR1 is SGDLS, CDR2 YYNGEE, per germline. DNA for the CDR3: TGTGCCAGCAGCGCGCCGGGACAGGGGAATTTCTATGGCTACACCTTC. This sequence encodes CASSAPGQGNFYGYTF.

This sequence joins TRBV7-8 and TRBJ1-4; 9 bases line up with TRBD1. In germline, CDR1 is SGHVS, CDR2 FQNEAQ. The V and J ends lost 3 bases and 10 bases, in that order; junction bases with no gene match: 6. This CDR3 region has 14 residues. The CDR3 spells CASSFTGGEGKLFF. The DNA of the CDR3 is TGTGCCAGCAGCTTTACAGGGGGCGAAGGAAAACTGTTTTTT.

The chain employs TRBV10-1 and TRBJ2-3, with D possibly TRBD2 on 5 matching bases. V was cut by 0 bases and J by 3 bases, with 16 bases left in between. Germline V CDR1 and CDR2: WNHNN, SYGVQD (reference sequence). The CDR3 runs 17 residues. CDR3 residues: CASSESFGEYLTDTQYF. The CDR3 coding sequence is TGCGCCAGCAGTGAGTCGTTTGGGGAGTACTTAACAGATACGCAGTATTTT.

The chain joins TRBV5-1 to TRBJ1-1; D is unresolved. V was shortened by 3 bases and J by 6 bases, with 12 bases between the two germline ends. Germline V CDR1 and CDR2: SGHRS, YFSETQ. This CDR3 is built from 13 residues. In DNA, the CDR3 is TGCGCCAGCAGCTGGGCCACAACGGCTGAAGCTTTCTTT. Amino acid sequence: CASSWATTAEAFF.

The chain has TRBV9 and TRBJ2-1; a weak D match, TRBD2 (6 bases). Trimming took off 5 bases at V and 8 bases at J, with 20 bases between the two ends. The CDR3 contains 15 residues. The germline V gene encodes CDR1 SGDLS and CDR2 YYNGEE. The CDR3 protein is CASRAPGLGSDEQFF. In nucleotides, the CDR3 is TGTGCCAGCAGAGCACCGGGACTGGGGAGTGATGAGCAGTTCTTC.

The rearrangement joins TRBV7-3 to TRBJ2-3; TRBD2 aligns across 12 bases. With V trimmed by 5 bases and J by 1 base, 4 bases remained unmatched. CDR3 size: 16 residues. CDR1 and CDR2 from the germline V gene are SGHTA and FQGTGA. In DNA form, the CDR3 reads TGTGCCAGCAGCCCGCGACTAGCGGGGGGCACAGATACGCAGTATTTT. Translating it yields CASSPRLAGGTDTQYF.

The chain is built from TRBV5-4 and TRBJ1-1; the D gene is possibly TRBD1 (5 bases). The V gene lost 4 bases and the J gene lost 0 bases, with 16 bases spanning the gap. The CDR3 contains 16 residues. Germline V lookup: CDR1 SGHNT, CDR2 YYREEE (reference sequence). The CDR3 bases are TGTGCCAGCAGCCGGGGCGGGAGTAAAATGAACACTGAAGCTTTCTTT. This gives the protein CASSRGGSKMNTEAFF.

The rearrangement links TRBV27 to TRBJ1-5, with 7 nucleotides matching TRBD1. The CDR3 extends over 13 amino acids. Trimming removed 5 bases from V and 6 bases from J; junction bases left unmatched: 4. The germline gives CDR1 MNHEY, CDR2 SMNVEV (reference sequence). As DNA, the CDR3 is TGTGCCAGCAGTACAGGGGCGTCTCAGCCCCAGCATTTT. Its translation: CASSTGASQPQHF.

This clone was counted once. This rearrangement joins TRBV30 to TRBJ2-1, with 7 bases matching TRBD2. The CDR3 contains 13 residues. Per germline, CDR1 GTSNPN and CDR2 SVGIG (reference sequence). The trim removed 5 bases at V and 6 bases at J, leaving 7 bases unmatched. The CDR3 coding sequence is TGTGCCTGGTCCGGGGGGTTTGGCAATGAGCAGTTCTTC. Translation gives CAWSGGFGNEQFF.

This clone appeared a few times. The chain is built from TRBV21-1 and TRBJ1-2; TRBD1 is the table's D call, not checked against the DNA. TRBV21-1 corresponds to a pseudogene. The CDR3 runs 15 residues. The CDR3 bases are TGTGCCAGCAGCAAAGGGGGACAGGGGGCGCGTGGCTACACCTTC. Protein product: CASSKGGQGARGYTF.

The V gene is TRBV28, the J gene TRBJ1-4; 7 bases align to TRBD1. V lost 6 bases and J lost 4; bases outside the gene matches: 8. The CDR3 consists of 15 residues. CDR1 is MDHEN and CDR2 is SYDVKM in the germline V gene. The chain's CDR3 is CASSSGRDSNEKLFF. CDR3 bases: TGTGCCAGCAGCTCGGGCCGGGACAGTAATGAAAAACTGTTTTTT. The full variable domain, in which reference TRBV28 and TRBJ1-4 provide the parts outside the CDR3, is DVKVTQSSRYLVKRTGEKVFLECVQDMDHENMFWYRQDPGLGLRLIYFSYDVKMKEKGDIPEGYSVSREKKERFSLILESASTNQTSMYLCASSSGRDSNEKLFFGSGTQLSVL.

The chain is built from TRBV5-1 and TRBJ2-5; D perhaps matches TRBD1 (6 bases). The CDR3 has 13 residues. Germline values: CDR1 SGHRS, CDR2 YFSETQ. V was clipped by 4 bases and J by 4 bases, with 11 bases between them. This chain's CDR3 is CASSQGLGETQYF. CDR3 DNA: TGCGCCAGCAGCCAGGGGTTGGGAGAGACCCAGTACTTC. Combining the CDR3 with reference TRBV5-1 and TRBJ2-5 gives the whole variable domain KAGVTQTPRYLIKTRGQQVTLSCSPISGHRSVSWYQQTPGQGLQFLFEYFSETQRNKGNFPGRFSGRQFSNSRSEMNVSTLELGDSALYLCASSQGLGETQYFGPGTRLLVL.

This chain joins TRBV7-9 and TRBJ2-1; D might be TRBD2 (5 bases). Germline CDR1 is SEHNR and CDR2 is FQNEAQ (reference sequence). The CDR3 extends over 14 amino acids. The V end lost 0 bases, the J end lost 6 bases, and 9 bases lay between the germline ends. Written as DNA, the CDR3 is TGTGCCAGCAGCTTAGCGGGAGCACGCAATGAGCAGTTCTTC. Translated: CASSLAGARNEQFF.

There are a few counts of this clone. CDR3: CASSVQDSSYEQYF. The CDR3 coding sequence is TGTGCCAGCAGCGTTCAGGACAGCTCCTACGAGCAGTACTTC. The chain carries TRBV9 and TRBJ2-7; maybe TRBD1 (6 bases). CDR1 is SGDLS and CDR2 is YYNGEE in the germline V gene. Trimming removed 2 bases at V and 0 bases at J, with 9 bases between. The CDR3 runs to 14 residues.

V and J are TRBV7-9 and TRBJ2-1; 10 nucleotides agree with TRBD2. Germline V gives CDR1 SEHNR, CDR2 FQNEAQ (reference sequence). The length of the CDR3 is 19 residues. With 1 base clipped from V and 5 bases from J, the junction kept 14 bases outside the gene matches. CDR3 DNA sequence: TGTGCCAGCAGCTTAGGACCAAAAGCCGGGACTAGCGCCAACAATGAGCAGTTCTTC. Translation gives CASSLGPKAGTSANNEQFF.

J is TRBJ1-2 and V is TRBV7-9; 7 bases fit TRBD1. V trimming: 5 bases; J trimming: 5 bases; junction bases outside the gene matches: 5. Per the germline V gene, CDR1 is SEHNR and CDR2 is FQNEAQ (reference sequence). The CDR3 contains 13 residues. DNA for the CDR3: TGTGCCAGCAGCCTGACAGGGTATTATGGCTACACCTTC. Protein product: CASSLTGYYGYTF.

The rearrangement joins TRBV5-5 to TRBJ2-1, with 8 nucleotides matching TRBD1. CDR3 length: 16 residues. The trim removed 3 bases at V and 2 bases at J, leaving 7 bases unmatched. The germline gives CDR1 SGHKS, CDR2 YYEKEE (reference sequence). The DNA for the CDR3 is TGTGCCAGCAGCTCCGGGACAGGCTCTGCCTACAATGAGCAGTTCTTC. It encodes CASSSGTGSAYNEQFF. The full variable domain, with the rest looked up from reference TRBV5-5 and TRBJ2-1, is DAGVTQSPTHLIKTRGQQVTLRCSPISGHKSVSWYQQVLGQGPQFIFQYYEKEERGRGNFPDRFSARQFPNYSSELNVNALLLGDSALYLCASSSGTGSAYNEQFFGPGTRLTVL.

The genes are TRBV19 and TRBJ1-3; the D gene is possibly TRBD1 (5 bases). Trimming took off 3 bases at V and 2 bases at J, with 14 bases between the two ends. This CDR3 has 16 residues. Germline V gives CDR1 LNHDA, CDR2 SQIVND (reference sequence). The CDR3 loop reads CASSIDGALPGNTIYF. The CDR3 DNA reads TGTGCCAGTAGTATCGATGGGGCTTTGCCTGGAAACACCATATATTTT.

The rearrangement joins TRBV30 to TRBJ2-5; 8 positions agree with TRBD1. V was pared by 0 bases and J by 4 bases, with 10 bases of the junction left unmatched. This CDR3 is 16 amino acids long. Germline loops: CDR1 GTSNPN, CDR2 SVGIG (reference sequence). CDR3 loop: CAWSVMSQGATETQYF. CDR3 coding DNA: TGTGCCTGGAGTGTAATGTCGCAGGGGGCTACAGAGACCCAGTACTTC.

The J gene is TRBJ2-1, the V gene TRBV3-1 (or the pseudogene TRBV3-2), with D possibly TRBD2 on 6 matching bases. Trimming shortened V by 5 bases and J by 1 base, and 21 bases separated the two germline ends. Per germline, CDR1 LGHDT and CDR2 YNNKEL (reference sequence). This CDR3 has 18 residues. CDR3 in DNA: TGTGCCAGCAGCTCAAGCTTGGCTAGCGCTTTTTCCTACAATGAGCAGTTCTTC. Translated: CASSSSLASAFSYNEQFF.

The V and J genes are TRBV11-2 and TRBJ2-5; perhaps TRBD2 as D (5 bases). The germline V and J ends were trimmed by 1 base and 2 bases, with 8 bases remaining between them. Germline V gene data show CDR1 as SGHAT and CDR2 as FQNNGV. The CDR3 sequence is 14 residues long. Here the CDR3 reads CASSLGGQQETQYF. In DNA, the CDR3 is TGTGCCAGCAGCTTAGGAGGGCAGCAAGAGACCCAGTACTTC.

This chain uses TRBV24-1 with TRBJ2-2; 9 bases fit TRBD2. V lost 4 bases and J lost 1; bases outside the gene matches: 3. Germline loops: CDR1 KGHDR, CDR2 SFDVKD. The CDR3 runs 16 residues. The CDR3 sequence is CATSEIAGVNTGELFF. DNA of the CDR3: TGTGCCACCAGTGAGATAGCGGGGGTGAACACCGGGGAGCTGTTTTTT.

In nucleotides, the CDR3 is TGTGCCAGCAGCCCCACCTCGACAGGGGGAGAGACCCAGTACTTC. Amino acid sequence: CASSPTSTGGETQYF. This sequence joins TRBV5-4 and TRBJ2-5; 9 bases match TRBD1. V trimming: 4 bases; J trimming: 4 bases; junction bases outside the gene matches: 8. The germline V gene has CDR1 SGHNT and CDR2 YYREEE (reference sequence). The CDR3 is 15 amino acids. The full variable domain, with the rest looked up from reference TRBV5-4 and TRBJ2-5, is ETGVTQSPTHLIKTRGQQVTLRCSSQSGHNTVSWYQQALGQGPQFIFQYYREEENGRGNFPPRFSGLQFPNYSSELNVNALELDDSALYLCASSPTSTGGETQYFGPGTRLLVL.